The 12 T cell receptor beta chains below were found in one sample sequenced in a study of blood T cell repertoires in COVID-19. Method: immunoSEQ multiplex PCR; TCRdb's copy keeps in-frame clones and lacks some. This sample has roughly 200,000 clones, with 75% to 90% found just once. Sequencing input: PBMCs or T cells enriched from blood (not recorded which). The receptors here all came from a woman between 40 and 55 years old with acute COVID-19.

The chain combines TRBV2 with TRBJ1-5; D is uncertain. The V end lost 5 bases, the J end lost 0 bases, and 17 bases lay between the germline ends. The CDR3 contains 17 residues. CDR1 SNHLY and CDR2 FYNNEI come from the germline V gene. The CDR3 sequence: CASSNRDNRYSNQPQHF. The CDR3 DNA sequence: TGTGCCAGCAGTAACCGGGATAATCGGTATAGCAATCAGCCCCAGCATTTT.

V is TRBV5-1 and J is TRBJ2-3, with 9 bases identical to TRBD2. V was clipped by 5 bases and J by 0 bases; unmatched bases: 22. Germline CDR1 reads SGHRS; CDR2 reads YFSETQ. There are 21 residues in the CDR3. Here the CDR3 DNA reads TGCGCCAGCAGGTTAACCCGGTCAGCTAGCGGGACCCAGATTAGCACAGATACGCAGTATTTT. Its protein is CASRLTRSASGTQISTDTQYF.

The V gene is TRBV9, the J gene TRBJ2-3; 8 bases align to TRBD2. The germline V gene has CDR1 SGDLS and CDR2 YYNGEE. The CDR3 extends over 16 amino acids. Trimming removed 1 base from V and 4 bases from J; junction bases left unmatched: 8. The CDR3 loop reads CASSVRAGGQSDTQYF. In DNA, the CDR3 is TGTGCCAGCAGCGTACGGGCGGGGGGCCAGTCAGATACGCAGTATTTT.

CDR3 sequence reads: CASTSHRGSAEAFF. In nucleotides, the CDR3 is TGTGCCAGCACTTCCCACAGGGGGAGTGCTGAAGCTTTCTTT. The chain uses TRBV3-1 (or the pseudogene TRBV3-2) and TRBJ1-1, with 8 bases identical to TRBD1. J gave up 6 bases and V 7 bases, and 10 bases lay outside the gene matches. This CDR3 region has 14 residues. Germline-derived CDR1 and CDR2 are LGHDT and YNNKEL (reference sequence).

The chain is built from TRBV7-7 and TRBJ2-2, with 7 bases lining up with TRBD1. After removal of 5 bases from V and 0 bases from J, the junction contained 3 bases not matched to a gene. This CDR3 comprises 15 residues. CDR1 SSHAT and CDR2 FNYEAQ come from the germline V gene (reference sequence). The CDR3 coding sequence is TGTGCCAGCAGCCGACAGGGCGCGAACACCGGGGAGCTGTTTTTT. Translating gives CASSRQGANTGELFF.

Regarding this clone: Other nucleotide sequences from this sample produce the same CDR3. V gene TRBV7-2 combines with J gene TRBJ1-1; a possible D gene is TRBD1 (5 bases). Germline CDR1 is SGHTA and CDR2 is FQGNSA. V lost 5 bases and J lost 3, with 10 bases in between. This CDR3 contains 13 residues. Here the CDR3 DNA reads TGTGCCAGCAGCGGTCGGGACTACACTGAAGCTTTCTTT. The encoded protein is CASSGRDYTEAFF.

This clone was picked up one time. The chain combines TRBV10-3 with TRBJ2-3; 11 nucleotides match TRBD2. The ends lost 6 bases at V and 5 bases at J; junction bases unmatched: 4. Germline CDR1 is ENHRY and CDR2 is SYGVKD. This CDR3 comprises 14 residues. The CDR3 here is CAIRGLAALDTQYF. CDR3 sequence (DNA): TGTGCCATCAGGGGACTAGCGGCCCTAGATACGCAGTATTTT.

The chain has TRBV18 and TRBJ2-1, with 7 nucleotides matching TRBD1. From germline, CDR1 is KGHSH and CDR2 LQKENI. This CDR3 comprises 14 residues. Trimming cost V 3 bases and J 4 bases; bases outside gene matches: 3. CDR3: CASSPQTGYNEQFF. The CDR3 DNA reads TGTGCCAGCTCACCCCAGACAGGGTACAATGAGCAGTTCTTC.

This chain links TRBV5-1 with TRBJ2-1; D gene unclear. The CDR3 covers 13 residues. Germline values: CDR1 SGHRS, CDR2 YFSETQ. Trimming removed 4 bases at V and 5 bases at J, with 10 bases between. In DNA, the CDR3 is TGCGCCAGCAGCGAACTCACAGACAATGAGCAGTTCTTC. It yields the protein CASSELTDNEQFF.

This clone appeared a single time. This CDR3 is CASSLQEGNTIYF. In DNA form, the CDR3 reads TGCGCCAGCAGCTTGCAGGAAGGAAACACCATATATTTT. This chain uses TRBV5-1 with TRBJ1-3; no definite D call. CDR1 SGHRS and CDR2 YFSETQ come from the germline V gene. There are 13 residues in the CDR3. V was cut by 1 base and J by 4 bases, with 6 bases left in between. The complete variable domain, with remaining parts taken from reference TRBV5-1 and TRBJ1-3, reads KAGVTQTPRYLIKTRGQQVTLSCSPISGHRSVSWYQQTPGQGLQFLFEYFSETQRNKGNFPGRFSGRQFSNSRSEMNVSTLELGDSALYLCASSLQEGNTIYFGEGSWLTVV.

V is TRBV27 and J is TRBJ2-7; 8 bases are a match to TRBD2. Germline V CDR1 and CDR2: MNHEY, SMNVEV (reference sequence). This CDR3 has 17 residues. V lost 5 bases, J lost 5 bases, and 17 bases stayed unmatched. CDR3 nucleotides: TGTGCCAGCAGTCGCCTCGTCGGGGGGGGGAGACTAAACGAGCAGTACTTC. Translating gives CASSRLVGGGRLNEQYF.

The rearrangement uses TRBV5-4 and TRBJ2-7; tentatively, D is TRBD1 (5 bases). The CDR3 extends over 15 amino acids. Germline CDR1 is SGHNT and CDR2 is YYREEE (reference sequence). V was clipped by 5 bases and J by 4 bases, with 19 bases between them. CDR3 in DNA: TGTGCCAGCAGACTTGACAGCGCTCCTGGGTACGAGCAGTACTTC. Its protein is CASRLDSAPGYEQYF.